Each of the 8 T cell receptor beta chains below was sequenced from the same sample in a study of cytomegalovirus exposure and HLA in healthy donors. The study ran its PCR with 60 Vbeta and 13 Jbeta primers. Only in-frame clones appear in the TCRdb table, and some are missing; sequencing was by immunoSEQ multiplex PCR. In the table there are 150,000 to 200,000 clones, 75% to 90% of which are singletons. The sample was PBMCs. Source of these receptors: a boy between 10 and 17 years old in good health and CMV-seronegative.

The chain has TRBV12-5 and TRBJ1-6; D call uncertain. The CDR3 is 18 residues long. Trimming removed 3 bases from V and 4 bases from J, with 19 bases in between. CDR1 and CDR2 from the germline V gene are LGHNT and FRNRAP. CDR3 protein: CASGLNIQEALYNSPLHF. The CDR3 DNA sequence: TGTGCTAGTGGTTTAAACATCCAAGAGGCCCTATATAATTCACCCCTCCACTTT.

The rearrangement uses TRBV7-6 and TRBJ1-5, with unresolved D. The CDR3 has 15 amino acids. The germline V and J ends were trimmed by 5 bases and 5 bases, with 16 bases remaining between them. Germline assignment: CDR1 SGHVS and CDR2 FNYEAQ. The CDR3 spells CASSREGGGDQPQHF. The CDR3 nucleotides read TGTGCCAGCAGCCGAGAGGGTGGTGGGGATCAGCCCCAGCATTTT.

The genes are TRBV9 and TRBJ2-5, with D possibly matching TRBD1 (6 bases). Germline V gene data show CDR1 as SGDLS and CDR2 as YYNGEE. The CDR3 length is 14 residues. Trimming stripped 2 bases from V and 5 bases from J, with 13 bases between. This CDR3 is CASSVSQGFETQYF. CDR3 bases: TGTGCCAGCAGCGTCTCCCAGGGGTTTGAGACCCAGTACTTC.

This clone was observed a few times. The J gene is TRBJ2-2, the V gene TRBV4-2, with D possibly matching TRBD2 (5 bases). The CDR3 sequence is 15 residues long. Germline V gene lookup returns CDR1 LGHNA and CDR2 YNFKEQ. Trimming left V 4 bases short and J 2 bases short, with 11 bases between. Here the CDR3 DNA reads TGTGCCAGCAGCCCCGCGGACTCTAACACCGGGGAGCTGTTTTTT. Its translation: CASSPADSNTGELFF.

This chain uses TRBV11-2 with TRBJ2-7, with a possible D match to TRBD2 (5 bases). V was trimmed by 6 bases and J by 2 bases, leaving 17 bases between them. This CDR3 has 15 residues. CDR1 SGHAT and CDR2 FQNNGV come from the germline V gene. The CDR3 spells CASSSRGPSPYEQYF. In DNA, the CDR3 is TGTGCCAGCAGTTCCCGCGGGCCCTCTCCCTACGAGCAGTACTTC.

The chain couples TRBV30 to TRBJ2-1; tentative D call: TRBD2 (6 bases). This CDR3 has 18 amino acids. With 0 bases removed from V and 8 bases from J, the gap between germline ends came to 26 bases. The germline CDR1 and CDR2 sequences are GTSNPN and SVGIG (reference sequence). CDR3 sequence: CAWSVRAGWTSLFHEQFF. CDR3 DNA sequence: TGTGCCTGGAGTGTACGCGCGGGGTGGACTTCCTTATTCCATGAGCAGTTCTTC.

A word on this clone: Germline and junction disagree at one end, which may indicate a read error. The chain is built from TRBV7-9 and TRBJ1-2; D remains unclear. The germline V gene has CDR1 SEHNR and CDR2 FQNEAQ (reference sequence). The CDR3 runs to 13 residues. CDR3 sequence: CSSSAGLVYGYTF. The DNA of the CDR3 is TGTTCCAGCAGCGCAGGACTCGTCTATGGCTACACCTTC. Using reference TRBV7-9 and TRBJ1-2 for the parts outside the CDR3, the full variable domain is DTGVSQNPRHKITKRGQNVTFRCDPISEHNRLYWYRQTLGQGPEFLTYFQNEAQLEKSRLLSDRFSAERPKGSFSTLEIQRTEQGDSAMYLCSSSAGLVYGYTFGSGTRLTVV.

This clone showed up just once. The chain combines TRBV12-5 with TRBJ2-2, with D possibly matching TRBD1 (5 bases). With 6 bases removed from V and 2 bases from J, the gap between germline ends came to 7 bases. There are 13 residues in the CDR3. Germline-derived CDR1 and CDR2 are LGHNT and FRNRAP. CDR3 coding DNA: TGTGCTAGTGGGCAGGGCAACACCGGGGAGCTGTTTTTT. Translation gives CASGQGNTGELFF.